The 25 T cell receptor beta chains below were found in one sample sequenced in a study of T cell responses to AZD1222 COVID-19 vaccine. Only in-frame clones appear in the TCRdb table, and some are missing; sequencing was by immunoSEQ multiplex PCR. The table has tens of thousands of clones, less than 85% seen once. The material was peripheral blood, obtained 28 days after the second AZD1222 dose. The receptor set was obtained from an adult who received the AZD1222 COVID-19 vaccine.

This sequence joins TRBV18 and TRBJ2-1, with 7 bases fitting TRBD2. The junction had 11 bases not matched to a gene; V was cut back by 5 bases and J by 10 bases. The V gene's germline CDR1 is KGHSH and CDR2 LQKENI. This CDR3 comprises 14 residues. CDR3 sequence: CASSDSGLPLEQFF. The CDR3 region has the DNA TGTGCCAGCTCAGACTCGGGACTACCATTGGAGCAGTTCTTC.

The chain links TRBV11-2 to TRBJ2-7; no definite D call. This CDR3 has 12 residues. V lost 6 bases and J lost 6, with 12 bases in between. CDR1 is SGHAT, CDR2 FQNNGV, per germline. CDR3 loop: CASSSYSPEQYF. For the CDR3, the DNA is TGTGCCAGCAGTTCGTATAGTCCCGAGCAGTACTTC. The whole variable domain, remainder taken from reference TRBV11-2 and TRBJ2-7, is EAGVAQSPRYKIIEKRQSVAFWCNPISGHATLYWYQQILGQGPKLLIQFQNNGVVDDSQLPKDRFSAERLKGVDSTLKIQPAKLEDSAVYLCASSSYSPEQYFGPGTRLTVT.

V usage is TRBV15 and J usage is TRBJ2-2; 7 positions match TRBD2. This CDR3 spans 16 amino acids. Looked up from germline, CDR1 is LNHNV and CDR2 is YYDKDF (reference sequence). V lost 9 bases, J lost 0 bases, and 10 bases stayed unmatched. CDR3 amino acids: CATATTSRANTGELFF. As DNA, the CDR3 is TGTGCCACTGCGACGACTAGCAGAGCGAACACCGGGGAGCTGTTTTTT.

In DNA, the CDR3 is TGTGCCAGTAGCCCAACAGGGGCCGAGCAGTACTTC. This gives the protein CASSPTGAEQYF. The J gene is TRBJ2-7, the V gene TRBV19; TRBD1 agrees at 7 bases. Losses at the gene ends were 6 bases for V and 6 bases for J; bases not matched to a gene: 5. This CDR3 has 12 amino acids. Per the germline V gene, CDR1 is LNHDA and CDR2 is SQIVND (reference sequence).

The chain is built from TRBV19 and TRBJ1-3; TRBD1 aligns across 9 bases. Germline V gives CDR1 LNHDA, CDR2 SQIVND (reference sequence). J lost 2 bases, V lost 6 bases, and 2 bases had no gene match. The CDR3 has 14 residues. The CDR3 loop reads CASRRQGAGNTIYF. In DNA form, the CDR3 reads TGTGCCAGTAGGCGACAGGGGGCTGGAAACACCATATATTTT.

This clone has more than one count but fewer than ten. The chain combines TRBV28 with TRBJ1-1, with D hard to call. Germline loops: CDR1 MDHEN, CDR2 SYDVKM. Trimming left V 4 bases short and J 1 base short, with 4 bases between. The length of the CDR3 is 12 residues. CDR3 sequence reads: CASSSGNTEAFF. For the CDR3, the DNA is TGTGCCAGCAGTTCGGGGAACACTGAAGCTTTCTTT.

The J gene is TRBJ1-5, the V gene TRBV28; the D is unclear. With 7 bases removed from V and 3 bases from J, the gap between germline ends came to 13 bases. This CDR3 region has 14 residues. The germline V gene has CDR1 MDHEN and CDR2 SYDVKM. CDR3 amino acids: CASKSKRFNQPQHF. CDR3 coding DNA: TGTGCCAGCAAGTCGAAAAGATTCAATCAGCCCCAGCATTTT.

The rearrangement links TRBV5-6 to TRBJ1-2; TRBD1 matches 8 bases. Germline CDR1 is SGHDT and CDR2 is YYEEEE. V trimming: 4 bases; J trimming: 1 base; junction bases outside the gene matches: 9. The CDR3 has 16 residues. As DNA, the CDR3 is TGTGCCAGCAGCCCAGACAGGGGTGAGGGTAACTATGGCTACACCTTC. Its translation: CASSPDRGEGNYGYTF.

The rearrangement uses TRBV10-2 and TRBJ2-3; a possible D gene is TRBD2 (5 bases). The V and J ends lost 0 bases and 1 base respectively, with 11 bases between them. The CDR3 is made up of 16 amino acids. Germline values: CDR1 WSHSY, CDR2 SAAADI. CDR3 DNA: TGCGCCAGCAGTGAGTCGCCCGGGAAGGGCACAGATACGCAGTATTTT. Residues: CASSESPGKGTDTQYF.

A word on this clone: At the DNA level, this CDR3 is encoded by other sequences in the same sample as well. The rearrangement uses TRBV7-3 and TRBJ2-1; D call uncertain. This CDR3 contains 12 residues. Germline V gene sequence: CDR1 SGHTA, CDR2 FQGTGA. Trimming cost V 1 base and J 7 bases, with 5 bases left between them. The CDR3 region has the DNA TGTGCCAGCAGCTTAAGTGGAAATGAGCAGTTCTTC. Protein: CASSLSGNEQFF.

The chain couples TRBV27 to TRBJ2-6, with D uncertain. V lost 5 bases and J lost 0, with 8 bases in between. The CDR3 spans 15 residues. Germline V gene sequence: CDR1 MNHEY, CDR2 SMNVEV (reference sequence). The CDR3 bases are TGTGCCAGCAGTAGATGGGGCTCTGGGGCCAACGTCCTGACTTTC. It yields the protein CASSRWGSGANVLTF.

The V gene is TRBV6-5, the J gene TRBJ2-1; D unresolved. Germline V lookup: CDR1 MNHEY, CDR2 SVGAGI. Trimming pared 6 bases from V and 8 bases from J, leaving 14 bases between. The CDR3 runs 13 residues. The CDR3 bases are TGTGCCAGCAGCTCCGATGATGCGGATGAGCAGTTCTTC. This gives the protein CASSSDDADEQFF.

Points on this clone: Other DNA variants within this sample encode the same CDR3. The chain is built from TRBV7-9 and TRBJ1-1; D unclear. Germline lookup yields CDR1 SEHNR and CDR2 FQNEAQ (reference sequence). The CDR3 extends over 14 amino acids. V lost 1 base and J lost 2, with 8 bases in between. The CDR3 nucleotides read TGTGCCAGCAGCTTAGTGGAGGGAAACACTGAAGCTTTCTTT. It codes for CASSLVEGNTEAFF.

The rearrangement uses TRBV4-1 and TRBJ2-5, with 14 bases lining up with TRBD2. The germline gives CDR1 MGHRA, CDR2 YSYEKL. This CDR3 is 17 amino acids long. After removal of 2 bases from V and 5 bases from J, the junction contained 7 bases not matched to a gene. The CDR3 DNA reads TGCGCCAGCAGCCAATCCGGGGGACTAGCGGGAGTTGAGACCCAGTACTTC. Translation: CASSQSGGLAGVETQYF.

V usage is TRBV7-3 and J usage is TRBJ1-1; D ambiguous. Per germline, CDR1 SGHTA and CDR2 FQGTGA. The CDR3 runs 12 residues. V lost 5 bases, J lost 1 base, and 5 bases lay in between. The CDR3, as DNA: TGTGCCAGCAGCCATACGAACACTGAAGCTTTCTTT. Its protein is CASSHTNTEAFF. Based on the CDR3 plus reference TRBV7-3 and TRBJ1-1, the full variable domain is GAGVSQTPSNKVTEKGKYVELRCDPISGHTALYWYRQSLGQGPEFLIYFQGTGAADDSGLPNDRFFAVRPEGSVSTLKIQRTERGDSAVYLCASSHTNTEAFFGQGTRLTVV.

The chain combines TRBV7-3 with TRBJ2-3, with 9 nucleotides matching TRBD2. This CDR3 spans 13 amino acids. CDR1 SGHTA and CDR2 FQGTGA come from the germline V gene. The J segment lost 9 bases and the V segment lost 5 bases, leaving 6 bases of the junction unmatched. In DNA form, the CDR3 reads TGTGCCAGCAGCCCTACCACTAGCGGGACGCAGTATTTT. Translated, it gives CASSPTTSGTQYF. Full variable domain (remainder filled in from reference TRBV7-3 and TRBJ2-3): GAGVSQTPSNKVTEKGKYVELRCDPISGHTALYWYRQSLGQGPEFLIYFQGTGAADDSGLPNDRFFAVRPEGSVSTLKIQRTERGDSAVYLCASSPTTSGTQYFGPGTRLTVL.

This clone was seen a few times. The CDR3 spells CASSSDSPEGYTF. As DNA, the CDR3 is TGTGCCAGCAGTTCAGACAGTCCGGAGGGCTACACCTTC. The rearrangement joins TRBV12-3 or TRBV12-4 to TRBJ1-2; D is perhaps TRBD1 (5 bases). The CDR3 is made up of 13 amino acids. V was pared by 4 bases and J by 8 bases, with 14 bases between.

This clone was counted only a few times. CDR3: CASSTWRGEQYF. In DNA, the CDR3 is TGTGCCAGCAGCACGTGGCGAGGCGAGCAGTACTTC. The rearrangement links TRBV13 to TRBJ2-7, with D uncertain. Trimming stripped 5 bases from V and 6 bases from J, with 11 bases between. The germline CDR1 and CDR2 sequences are PRHDT and FYEKMQ (reference sequence). The CDR3 is 12 amino acids.

The V call is TRBV18, the J call TRBJ1-4; D is unclear. This CDR3 region has 15 residues. Trimming took off 4 bases at V and 0 bases at J, with 9 bases between the two ends. Germline CDR1 reads KGHSH; CDR2 reads LQKENI. CDR3 loop: CASSRNSPTNEKLFF. CDR3 nucleotide sequence: TGTGCCAGCTCACGAAATTCCCCAACTAATGAAAAACTGTTTTTT. Together with reference TRBV18 and TRBJ1-4, the CDR3 gives the full variable domain: NAGVMQNPRHLVRRRGQEARLRCSPMKGHSHVYWYRQLPEEGLKFMVYLQKENIIDESGMPKERFSAEFPKEGPSILRIQQVVRGDSAAYFCASSRNSPTNEKLFFGSGTQLSVL.

V gene TRBV28 combines with J gene TRBJ1-5; D remains ambiguous. V was trimmed by 3 bases and J by 2 bases, leaving 11 bases between them. Germline V gene sequence: CDR1 MDHEN, CDR2 SYDVKM. CDR3 length: 15 amino acids. The CDR3 loop is CASSFYGSGNQPQHF. DNA for the CDR3: TGTGCCAGCAGTTTCTATGGGAGCGGCAATCAGCCCCAGCATTTT.

This clone has a single count. The chain carries TRBV6-5 and TRBJ2-2; D is perhaps TRBD1 (6 bases). Trimming took off 6 bases at V and 6 bases at J, with 11 bases between the two ends. CDR1 is MNHEY, CDR2 SVGAGI, per germline. CDR3 size: 13 residues. Here the CDR3 DNA reads TGTGCCAGCAGCTACAGGGAAGCCGGGGAGCTGTTTTTT. This encodes CASSYREAGELFF.

V gene TRBV4-1 combines with J gene TRBJ1-4; a possible D gene is TRBD1 (5 bases). Germline V gene data show CDR1 as MGHRA and CDR2 as YSYEKL. V was pared by 4 bases and J by 4 bases, with 16 bases between. The CDR3 totals 16 residues. CDR3 sequence: CASSRPLRDLNEKLFF. Here the CDR3 DNA reads TGCGCCAGCAGCCGACCGTTACGGGACCTTAATGAAAAACTGTTTTTT.

The chain links TRBV11-2 to TRBJ2-1; a possible D gene is TRBD2 (6 bases). With 1 base removed from V and 8 bases from J, the gap between germline ends came to 15 bases. From germline, CDR1 is SGHAT and CDR2 FQNNGV. The CDR3 sequence is 15 residues long. This CDR3 is CASSLVSGVGDEQFF. CDR3 in DNA: TGTGCCAGCAGCTTAGTATCGGGGGTTGGGGATGAGCAGTTCTTC.

The chain couples TRBV5-1 to TRBJ2-7, with 7 bases matching TRBD1. V was pared by 4 bases and J by 2 bases, with 6 bases of the junction left unmatched. This CDR3 region has 14 residues. Looked up from germline, CDR1 is SGHRS and CDR2 is YFSETQ. The chain's CDR3 is CASSEQGSTYEQYF. DNA for the CDR3: TGCGCCAGCAGCGAACAGGGGTCCACCTACGAGCAGTACTTC.

The genes are TRBV19 and TRBJ2-5; 7 bases are shared with TRBD1. The CDR3 length is 15 residues. J gave up 3 bases and V 5 bases, and 9 bases lay outside the gene matches. Per the germline V gene, CDR1 is LNHDA and CDR2 is SQIVND (reference sequence). Here the CDR3 reads CASSLQGFGEETQYF. CDR3 bases: TGTGCCAGTAGTCTACAGGGGTTCGGAGAAGAGACCCAGTACTTC.